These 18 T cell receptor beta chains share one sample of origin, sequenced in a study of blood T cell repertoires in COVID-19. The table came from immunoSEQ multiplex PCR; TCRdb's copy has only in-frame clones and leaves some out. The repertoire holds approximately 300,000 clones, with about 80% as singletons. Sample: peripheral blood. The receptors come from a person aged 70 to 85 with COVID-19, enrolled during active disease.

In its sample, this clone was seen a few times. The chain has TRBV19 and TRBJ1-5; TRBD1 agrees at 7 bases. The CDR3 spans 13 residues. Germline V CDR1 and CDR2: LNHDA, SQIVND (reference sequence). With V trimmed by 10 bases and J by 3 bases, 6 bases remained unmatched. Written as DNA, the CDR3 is TGTGCCACCACGACAGGGACCAATCAGCCCCAGCATTTT. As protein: CATTTGTNQPQHF.

CDR3 in DNA: TGCGCCAGCAGCTTTCTTGACAGGCGGAGAAACATTCAGTACTTC. Residues: CASSFLDRRRNIQYF. V is TRBV5-1 and J is TRBJ2-4, with D possibly TRBD1 on 6 matching bases. The CDR3 is 15 residues long. V was shortened by 2 bases and J by 6 bases, with 15 bases between the two germline ends. The germline CDR1 and CDR2 sequences are SGHRS and YFSETQ.

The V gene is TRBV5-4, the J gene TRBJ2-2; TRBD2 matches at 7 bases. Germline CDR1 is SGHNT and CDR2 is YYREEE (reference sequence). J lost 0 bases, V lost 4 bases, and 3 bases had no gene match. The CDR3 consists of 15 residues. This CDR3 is CASSQTSTNTGELFF. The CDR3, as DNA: TGTGCCAGCAGCCAGACTAGCACGAACACCGGGGAGCTGTTTTTT.

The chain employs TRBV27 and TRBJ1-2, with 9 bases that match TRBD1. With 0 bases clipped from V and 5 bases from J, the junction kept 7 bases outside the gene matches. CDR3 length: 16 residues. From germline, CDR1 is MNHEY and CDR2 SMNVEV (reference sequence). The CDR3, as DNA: TGTGCCAGCAGTTTATCCGGGACAGGGTTTTGGTATGGCTACACCTTC. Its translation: CASSLSGTGFWYGYTF.

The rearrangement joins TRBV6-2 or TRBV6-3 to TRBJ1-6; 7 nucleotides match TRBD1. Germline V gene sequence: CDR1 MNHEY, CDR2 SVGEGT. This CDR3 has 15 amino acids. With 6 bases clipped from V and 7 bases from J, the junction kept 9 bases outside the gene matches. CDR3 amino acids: CASSRPGQINSPLHF. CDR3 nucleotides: TGTGCCAGCAGCAGACCGGGACAGATCAATTCACCCCTCCACTTT.

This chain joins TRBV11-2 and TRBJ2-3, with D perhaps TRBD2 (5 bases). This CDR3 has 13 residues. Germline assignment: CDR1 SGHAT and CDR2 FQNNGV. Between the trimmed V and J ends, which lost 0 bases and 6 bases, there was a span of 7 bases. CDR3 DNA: TGTGCCAGCAGCTTAGAGGAGGCTGATACGCAGTATTTT. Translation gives CASSLEEADTQYF.

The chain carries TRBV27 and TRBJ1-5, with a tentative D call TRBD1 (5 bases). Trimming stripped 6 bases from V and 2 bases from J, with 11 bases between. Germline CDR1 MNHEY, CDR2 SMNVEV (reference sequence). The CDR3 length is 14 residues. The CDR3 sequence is CASSSRGGNQPQHF. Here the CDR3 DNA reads TGTGCCAGCAGCTCTAGGGGTGGCAATCAGCCCCAGCATTTT.

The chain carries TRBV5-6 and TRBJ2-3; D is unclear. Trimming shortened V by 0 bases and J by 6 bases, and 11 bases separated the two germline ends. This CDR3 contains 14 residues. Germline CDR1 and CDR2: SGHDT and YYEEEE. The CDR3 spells CASSLGSAGDTQYF. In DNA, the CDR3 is TGTGCCAGCAGCTTGGGTTCCGCCGGGGATACGCAGTATTTT.

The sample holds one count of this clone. This CDR3 reads CASQSTGKGYTF. The DNA of the CDR3 is TGTGCCAGTCAATCTACAGGGAAGGGCTACACCTTC. The rearrangement joins TRBV19 to TRBJ1-2, with a possible D match to TRBD1 (6 bases). Germline-derived CDR1 and CDR2 are LNHDA and SQIVND (reference sequence). CDR3 size: 12 residues. The V end lost 8 bases, the J end lost 8 bases, and 15 bases lay between the germline ends.

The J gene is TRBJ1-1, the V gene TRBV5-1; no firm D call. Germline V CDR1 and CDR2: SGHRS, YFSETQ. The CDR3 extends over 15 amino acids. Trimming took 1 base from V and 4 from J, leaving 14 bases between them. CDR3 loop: CASSLRRAWGTEAFF. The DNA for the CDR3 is TGCGCCAGCAGCTTGAGGCGGGCGTGGGGCACTGAAGCTTTCTTT.

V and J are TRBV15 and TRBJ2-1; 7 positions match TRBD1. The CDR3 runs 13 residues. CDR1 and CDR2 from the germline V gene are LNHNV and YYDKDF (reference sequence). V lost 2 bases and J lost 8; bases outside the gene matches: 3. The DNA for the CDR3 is TGTGCCACCAGCAGAAGGGGGCCGGATGAGCAGTTCTTC. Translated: CATSRRGPDEQFF. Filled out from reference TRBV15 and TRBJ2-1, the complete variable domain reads DAMVIQNPRYQVTQFGKPVTLSCSQTLNHNVMYWYQQKSSQAPKLLFHYYDKDFNNEADTPDNFQSRRPNTSFCFLDIRSPGLGDTAMYLCATSRRGPDEQFFGPGTRLTVL.

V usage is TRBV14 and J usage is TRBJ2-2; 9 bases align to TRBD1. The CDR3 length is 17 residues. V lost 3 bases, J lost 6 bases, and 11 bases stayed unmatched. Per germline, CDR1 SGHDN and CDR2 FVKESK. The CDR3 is CASSHHIGTGKAGELFF. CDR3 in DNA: TGTGCCAGCAGCCACCACATCGGGACAGGGAAGGCCGGGGAGCTGTTTTTT.

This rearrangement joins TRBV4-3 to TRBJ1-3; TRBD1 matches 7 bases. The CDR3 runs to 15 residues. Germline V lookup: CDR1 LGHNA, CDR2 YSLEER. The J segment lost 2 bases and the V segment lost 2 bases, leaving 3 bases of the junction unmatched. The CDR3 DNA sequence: TGCGCCAGCAGCCAACAGACAGGGCCTGGAAACACCATATATTTT. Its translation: CASSQQTGPGNTIYF.

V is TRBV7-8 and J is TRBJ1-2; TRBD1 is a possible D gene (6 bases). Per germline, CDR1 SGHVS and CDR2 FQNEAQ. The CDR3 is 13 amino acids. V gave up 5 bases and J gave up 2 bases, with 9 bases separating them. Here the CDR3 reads CASSLGQNYGYTF. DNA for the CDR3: TGTGCCAGCAGCCTGGGACAAAACTATGGCTACACCTTC.

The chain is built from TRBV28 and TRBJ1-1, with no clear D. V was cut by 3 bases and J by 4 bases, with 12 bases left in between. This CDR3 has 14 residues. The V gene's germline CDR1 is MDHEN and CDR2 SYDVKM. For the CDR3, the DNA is TGTGCCAGCAGTTTTTCGGGGTCGGGCACTGAAGCTTTCTTT. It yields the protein CASSFSGSGTEAFF. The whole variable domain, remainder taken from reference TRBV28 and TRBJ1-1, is DVKVTQSSRYLVKRTGEKVFLECVQDMDHENMFWYRQDPGLGLRLIYFSYDVKMKEKGDIPEGYSVSREKKERFSLILESASTNQTSMYLCASSFSGSGTEAFFGQGTRLTVV.

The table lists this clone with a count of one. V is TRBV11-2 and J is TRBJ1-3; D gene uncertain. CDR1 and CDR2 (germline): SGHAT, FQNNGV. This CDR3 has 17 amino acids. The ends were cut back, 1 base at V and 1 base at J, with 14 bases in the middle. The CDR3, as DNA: TGTGCCAGCAGCTTAGTTGGTGTTACAATATCTGGAAACACCATATATTTT. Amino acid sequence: CASSLVGVTISGNTIYF.

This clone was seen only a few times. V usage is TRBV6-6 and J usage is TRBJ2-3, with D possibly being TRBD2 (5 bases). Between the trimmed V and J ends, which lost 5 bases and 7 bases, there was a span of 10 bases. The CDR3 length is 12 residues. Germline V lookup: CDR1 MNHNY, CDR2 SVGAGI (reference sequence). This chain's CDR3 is CASSTGFHTQYF. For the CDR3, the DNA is TGTGCCAGCAGTACGGGGTTCCATACGCAGTATTTT.

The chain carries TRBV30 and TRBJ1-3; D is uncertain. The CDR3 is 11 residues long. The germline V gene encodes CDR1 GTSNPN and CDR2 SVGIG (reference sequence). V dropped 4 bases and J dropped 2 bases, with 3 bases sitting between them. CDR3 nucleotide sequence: TGTGCCTGGACGGCTGGAAACACCATATATTTT. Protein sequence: CAWTAGNTIYF.